This T cell receptor (beta chain) was captured in a study of spatial heterogeneity in lung cancer (dated by TCRdb to about 2019). Describing the broader study: Beta-chain transcripts were consistently detected in greater numbers than alpha-chain transcripts, which likely reflected higher beta-chain transcript abundance. TCR transcript counts in tumor regions correlated strongly with a T cell transcriptional module score from matched bulk RNA-seq. In the raw uncorrected reads, each unique combination of TCR and UMI appeared on average more than ten times. In non-small cell lung cancer, the study quantitatively compared TCR alpha and beta repertoires across several tumor regions, matched nontumor lung, and blood. The study linked features of the TCR repertoire to counts of nonsynonymous mutations, which were determined by whole-exome sequencing of tumor tissue. Both alpha and beta chains were TCR-sequenced in a few hundred tumor regions, under 70 matched nontumor lung samples and roughly 50 PBMC samples obtained at surgery.

This clonotype was detected many times. The antigen it binds to is not known. There are no base qualities to consult, and no much larger clone falls within one base. Overall study results and their limits: Counts of ubiquitous and regional expanded TCRs correlated with counts of ubiquitous and regional nonsynonymous mutations, respectively. Additional single-cell paired TCR alpha and beta sequencing was considered necessary to confirm, at a functional level, the hypothesis that regional TCRs recognize regional mutations. The number of expanded intratumoral alpha and beta TCRs correlated with the tumor nonsynonymous mutation count. TCR-seq coverage of tumor T cells was estimated at only roughly 6.6% for alpha chains and 13% for beta chains.

The time point label for this specimen denotes: sample taken at primary tumor resection. The donors were around 69 patients from the lung TRACERx cohort who had early-stage, untreated non-small cell lung cancer. Without any cell sorting, TCR sequencing was performed on whole RNA extracted either from tumor and nontumor lung tissue or from cryopreserved PBMC samples. A patient was chosen for TCR sequencing only when enough RNA was available from at least two tumor regions. Before selection, tumor and adjacent nontumor lung specimens were reviewed by a lung pathologist. The library was produced with 5' RACE. Sequenced using a NextSeq 500. To allow correction of PCR and sequencing errors, the TCR library protocol tagged every TCR cDNA molecule with a unique molecular identifier. Concerning the study's data processing: TCR identification, UMI-based error correction and CDR3 extraction were all carried out with Decombinator tools. Expanded TCRs were defined as those above a frequency of 2 per 1,000, corresponding to the top 1% of the tumor frequency distribution. Expanded tumor TCRs statistically deemed absent (corrected P<0.05) from at least one tumor region were classed as regional, and all other expanded tumor TCRs were classed as ubiquitous. Each repertoire was subsampled 100 times to 5,000 TCRs, after which Renyi diversity was computed with the R vegan package. CDR3 similarity networks were constructed using string-kernel similarity of amino acid triplets, with links drawn between CDR3s whose pairwise similarity was above 0.82. TCRdb's own reprocessing of the public reads used fastp at Q25 and MiXCR and kept productive beta chains. CDR3 protein duplicates are merged, each entry listing the most common genes and DNA. These V and J calls originate from TCRdb's pipeline instead of the authors' own analysis. The sample records several thousand distinct CDR3 sequences, about an eighth of which are singletons. The ten largest clones capture roughly 9.1% of the sample.

The CDR3, cysteine through phenylalanine, is 14 amino acids long. Of all the DNA, just the CDR3 is kept, 42 bases in frame from base 1. Here V drops 5 bases and J drops 2 bases, and the junction holds 1 base not matched to any gene. This receptor was taken from a female donor with early-stage non-small cell lung cancer. Here the sequenced sample was lung tumor tissue, taken at surgery. The chain is encoded by TRBV12-3 or TRBV12-4 joined to TRBJ2-5; 11 bases in the middle match TRBD1. The DNA sequence is TGTGCCAGCAGTGGGGACAGGGGGCAAGAGACCCAGTACTTC. Its coded protein is CASSGDRGQETQYF.